This T cell receptor beta chain derives from a study of cytomegalovirus exposure and HLA in healthy donors. Study-wide results and limits: Per published accounts, TCR beta sequences correctly predicted the HLA-A and HLA-B alleles of most subjects.

As regards this clone: Its antigen is not known.

Trimming removed 5 bases from V and 4 bases from J, with 7 bases in between. CDR3 size: 12 residues. Germline loops: CDR1 SNHLY, CDR2 FYNNEI. PCR primers comprised 60 Vbeta and 13 Jbeta primers. The assay was immunoSEQ multiplex PCR, and TCRdb's table has in-frame clones only and misses some. The sample lists about 190,000 clones; 85% were seen once. The specimen was PBMCs. The chain is built from TRBV2 and TRBJ2-3; D is undetermined. The sequence was collected from a boy between 2 and 10 years old in good health and CMV-seronegative. The DNA of the CDR3 is TGTGCCAGCAGTCCGAAGCCAGATACGCAGTATTTT. It encodes CASSPKPDTQYF.